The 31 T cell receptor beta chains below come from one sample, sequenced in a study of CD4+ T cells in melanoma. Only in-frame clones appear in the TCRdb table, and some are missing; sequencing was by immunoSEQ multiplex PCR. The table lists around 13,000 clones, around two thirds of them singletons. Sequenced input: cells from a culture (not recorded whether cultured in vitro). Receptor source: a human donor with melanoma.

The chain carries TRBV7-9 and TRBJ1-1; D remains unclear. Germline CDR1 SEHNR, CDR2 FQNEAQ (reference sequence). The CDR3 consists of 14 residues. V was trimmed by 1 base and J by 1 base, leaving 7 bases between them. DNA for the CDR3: TGTGCCAGCAGCTTAGTTCAGGAGAACACTGAAGCTTTCTTT. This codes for CASSLVQENTEAFF.

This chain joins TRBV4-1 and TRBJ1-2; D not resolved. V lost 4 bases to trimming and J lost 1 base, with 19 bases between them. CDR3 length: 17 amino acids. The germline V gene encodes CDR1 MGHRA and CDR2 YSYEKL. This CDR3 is CASSPTRSFGVNYGYTF. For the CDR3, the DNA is TGCGCCAGCAGCCCAACACGTAGCTTTGGGGTTAACTATGGCTACACCTTC.

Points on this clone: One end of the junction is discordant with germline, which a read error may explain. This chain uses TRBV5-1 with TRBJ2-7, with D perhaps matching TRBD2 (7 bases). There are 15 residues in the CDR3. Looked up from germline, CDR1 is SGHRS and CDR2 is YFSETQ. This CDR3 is CASSLRGGPSYERYF. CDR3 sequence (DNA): TGCGCCAGCAGCTTGCGCGGGGGCCCTTCCTACGAGCGGTACTTC.

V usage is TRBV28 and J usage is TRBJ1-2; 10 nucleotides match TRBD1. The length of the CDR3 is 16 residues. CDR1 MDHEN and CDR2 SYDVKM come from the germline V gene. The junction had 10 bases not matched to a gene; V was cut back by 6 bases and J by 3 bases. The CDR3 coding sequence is TGTGCCAGCAGCCCTATAGGGACAGGGGCCCACTATGGCTACACCTTC. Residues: CASSPIGTGAHYGYTF.

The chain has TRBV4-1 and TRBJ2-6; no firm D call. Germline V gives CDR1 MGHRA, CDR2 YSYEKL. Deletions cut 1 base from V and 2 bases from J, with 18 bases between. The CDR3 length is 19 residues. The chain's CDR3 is CASSQGSLRALAGANVLTF. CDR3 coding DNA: TGCGCCAGCAGCCAAGGTAGCTTAAGGGCACTGGCTGGGGCCAACGTCCTGACTTTC.

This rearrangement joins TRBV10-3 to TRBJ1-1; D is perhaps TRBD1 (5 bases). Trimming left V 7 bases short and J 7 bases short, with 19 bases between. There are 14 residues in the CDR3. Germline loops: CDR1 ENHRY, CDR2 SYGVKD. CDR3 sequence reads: CAITGEGRSGEAFF. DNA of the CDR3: TGTGCCATCACCGGGGAGGGGAGGAGTGGTGAAGCTTTCTTT.

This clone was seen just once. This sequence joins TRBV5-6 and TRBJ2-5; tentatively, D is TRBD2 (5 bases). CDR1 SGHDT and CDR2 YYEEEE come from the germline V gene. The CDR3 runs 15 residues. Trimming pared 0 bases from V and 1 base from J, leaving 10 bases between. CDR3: CASSLAGVPQETQYF. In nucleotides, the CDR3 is TGTGCCAGCAGCTTGGCCGGGGTACCCCAAGAGACCCAGTACTTC.

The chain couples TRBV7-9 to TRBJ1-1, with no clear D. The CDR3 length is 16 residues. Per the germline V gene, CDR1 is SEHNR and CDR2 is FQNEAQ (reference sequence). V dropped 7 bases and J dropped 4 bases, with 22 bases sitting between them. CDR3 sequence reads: CASTVTFGVSGTEAFF. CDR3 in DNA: TGTGCCAGCACCGTAACTTTCGGTGTTTCTGGCACTGAAGCTTTCTTT.

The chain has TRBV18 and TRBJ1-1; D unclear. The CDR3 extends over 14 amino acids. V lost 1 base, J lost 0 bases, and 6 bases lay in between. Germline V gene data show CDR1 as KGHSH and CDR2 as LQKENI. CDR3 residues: CASSPLPMNTEAFF. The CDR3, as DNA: TGTGCCAGCTCACCACTCCCCATGAACACTGAAGCTTTCTTT. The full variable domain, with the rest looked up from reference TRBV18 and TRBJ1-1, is NAGVMQNPRHLVRRRGQEARLRCSPMKGHSHVYWYRQLPEEGLKFMVYLQKENIIDESGMPKERFSAEFPKEGPSILRIQQVVRGDSAAYFCASSPLPMNTEAFFGQGTRLTVV.

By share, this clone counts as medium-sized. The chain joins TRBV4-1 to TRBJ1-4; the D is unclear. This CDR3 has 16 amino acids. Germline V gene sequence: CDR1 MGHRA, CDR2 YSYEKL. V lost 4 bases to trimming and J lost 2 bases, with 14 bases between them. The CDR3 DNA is TGCGCCAGCAGCCGCATCCCCGTTGTTACTAATGAAAAACTGTTTTTT. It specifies CASSRIPVVTNEKLFF.

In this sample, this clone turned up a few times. CDR3 DNA sequence: TGTGCCAGCAGTCGAGCCGGGACTGCCGGTGAGACCCAGTACTTC. Translating gives CASSRAGTAGETQYF. The chain carries TRBV6-6 and TRBJ2-5; maybe TRBD2 (6 bases). Germline CDR1 and CDR2: MNHNY and SVGAGI (reference sequence). This CDR3 spans 15 amino acids. V dropped 5 bases and J dropped 5 bases, with 18 bases sitting between them.

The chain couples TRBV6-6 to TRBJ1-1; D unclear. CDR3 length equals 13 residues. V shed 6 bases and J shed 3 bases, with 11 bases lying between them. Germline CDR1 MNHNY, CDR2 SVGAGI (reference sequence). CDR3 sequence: CASRVEGYTEAFF. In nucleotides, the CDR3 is TGTGCCAGCAGGGTCGAGGGTTACACTGAAGCTTTCTTT.

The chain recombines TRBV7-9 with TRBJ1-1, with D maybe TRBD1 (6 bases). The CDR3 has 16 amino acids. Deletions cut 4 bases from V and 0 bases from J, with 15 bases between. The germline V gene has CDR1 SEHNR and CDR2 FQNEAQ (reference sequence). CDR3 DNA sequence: TGTGCCAGCAGCTCATACAGGGCGGGGATGAACACTGAAGCTTTCTTT. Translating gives CASSSYRAGMNTEAFF.

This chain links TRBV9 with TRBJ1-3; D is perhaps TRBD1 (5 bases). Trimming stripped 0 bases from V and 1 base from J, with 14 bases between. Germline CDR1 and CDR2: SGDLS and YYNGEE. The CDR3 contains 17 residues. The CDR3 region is CASSVGGVPGSGNTIYF. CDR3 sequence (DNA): TGTGCCAGCAGCGTAGGGGGGGTACCGGGATCTGGAAACACCATATATTTT.

This CDR3 is CASSLRLGLAGGKDTQYF. The CDR3 DNA sequence: TGTGCCAGCAGCTTAAGGTTGGGACTAGCGGGGGGCAAGGATACGCAGTATTTT. The chain couples TRBV7-2 to TRBJ2-3; 15 bases fit TRBD2. V was pared by 2 bases and J by 6 bases, with 9 bases of the junction left unmatched. The length of the CDR3 is 18 residues. Germline V gene sequence: CDR1 SGHTA, CDR2 FQGNSA.

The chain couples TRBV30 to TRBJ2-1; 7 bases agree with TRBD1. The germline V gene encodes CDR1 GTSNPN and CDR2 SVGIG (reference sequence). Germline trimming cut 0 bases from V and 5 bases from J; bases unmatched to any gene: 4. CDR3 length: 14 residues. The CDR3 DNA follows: TGTGCCTGGAGTGTGGACAGGCGGCACAATGAGCAGTTCTTC. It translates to CAWSVDRRHNEQFF.

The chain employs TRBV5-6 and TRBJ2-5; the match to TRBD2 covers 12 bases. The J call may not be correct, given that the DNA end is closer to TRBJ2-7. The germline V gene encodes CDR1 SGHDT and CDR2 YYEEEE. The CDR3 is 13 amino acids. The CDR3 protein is CASSRLAGDEQYF. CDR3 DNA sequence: TGTGCCAGCAGTCGACTAGCGGGGGACGAGCAGTACTTC.

CDR3 amino acids: CASSRGGRETQYF. DNA of the CDR3: TGCGCCAGCAGCAGGGGCGGGAGGGAGACCCAGTACTTC. The chain links TRBV5-1 to TRBJ2-5, with 8 bases lining up with TRBD2. In germline, CDR1 is SGHRS, CDR2 YFSETQ. CDR3 length: 13 residues. The J segment lost 5 bases and the V segment lost 4 bases, leaving 4 bases of the junction unmatched.

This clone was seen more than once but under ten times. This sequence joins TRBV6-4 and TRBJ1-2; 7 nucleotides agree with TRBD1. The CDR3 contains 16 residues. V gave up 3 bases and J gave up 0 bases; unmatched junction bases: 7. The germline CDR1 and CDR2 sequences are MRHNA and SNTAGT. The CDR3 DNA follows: TGTGCCAGCAGTGAGGGACAGCGAGTAACTAACTATGGCTACACCTTC. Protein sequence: CASSEGQRVTNYGYTF.

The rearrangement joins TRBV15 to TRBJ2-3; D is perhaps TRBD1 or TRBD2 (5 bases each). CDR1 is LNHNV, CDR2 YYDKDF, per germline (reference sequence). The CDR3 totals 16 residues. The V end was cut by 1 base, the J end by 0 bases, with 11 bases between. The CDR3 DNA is TGTGCCACCAGCAGAGGTGGGGGAACTAGCACAGATACGCAGTATTTT. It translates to CATSRGGGTSTDTQYF.

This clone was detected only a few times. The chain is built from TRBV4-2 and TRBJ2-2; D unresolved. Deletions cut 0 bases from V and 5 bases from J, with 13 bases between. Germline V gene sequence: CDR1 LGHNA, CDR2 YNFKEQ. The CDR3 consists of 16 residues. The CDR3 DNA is TGTGCCAGCAGCCAAGATATGGCTAGGGTGACCGGGGAGCTGTTTTTT. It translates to CASSQDMARVTGELFF.

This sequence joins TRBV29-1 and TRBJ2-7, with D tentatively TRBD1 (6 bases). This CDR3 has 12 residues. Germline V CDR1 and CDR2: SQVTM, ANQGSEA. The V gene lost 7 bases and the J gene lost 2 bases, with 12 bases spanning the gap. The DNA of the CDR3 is TGCAGCGGCGGACAGTCCACCTACGAGCAGTACTTC. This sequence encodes CSGGQSTYEQYF.

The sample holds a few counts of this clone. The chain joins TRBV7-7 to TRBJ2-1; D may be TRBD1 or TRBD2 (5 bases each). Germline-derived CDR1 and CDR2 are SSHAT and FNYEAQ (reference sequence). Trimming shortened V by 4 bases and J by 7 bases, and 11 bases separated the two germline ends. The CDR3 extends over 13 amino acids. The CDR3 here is CASSSSEGNEQFF. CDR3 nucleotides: TGTGCCAGCAGCTCGTCCGAGGGGAATGAGCAGTTCTTC.

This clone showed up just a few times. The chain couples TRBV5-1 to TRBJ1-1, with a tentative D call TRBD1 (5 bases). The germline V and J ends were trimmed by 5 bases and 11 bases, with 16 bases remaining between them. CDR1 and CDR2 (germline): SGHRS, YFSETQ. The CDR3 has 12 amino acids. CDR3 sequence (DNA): TGCGCCAGCAGGGGGGAGGCGGACGGGGCTTTCTTT. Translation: CASRGEADGAFF.

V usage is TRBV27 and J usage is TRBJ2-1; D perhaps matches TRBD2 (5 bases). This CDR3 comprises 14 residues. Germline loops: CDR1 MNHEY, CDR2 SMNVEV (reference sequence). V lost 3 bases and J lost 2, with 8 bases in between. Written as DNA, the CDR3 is TGTGCCAGCAGTTTCGGGGTCACCTACAATGAGCAGTTCTTC. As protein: CASSFGVTYNEQFF.

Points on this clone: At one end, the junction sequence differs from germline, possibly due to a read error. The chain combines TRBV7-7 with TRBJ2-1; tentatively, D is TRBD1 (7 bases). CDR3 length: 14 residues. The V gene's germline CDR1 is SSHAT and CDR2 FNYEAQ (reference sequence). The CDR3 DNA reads TGTGCTAGCAGCCGTAATGACAGGGCGGGAGAGCAGTTCTTC. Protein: CASSRNDRAGEQFF.

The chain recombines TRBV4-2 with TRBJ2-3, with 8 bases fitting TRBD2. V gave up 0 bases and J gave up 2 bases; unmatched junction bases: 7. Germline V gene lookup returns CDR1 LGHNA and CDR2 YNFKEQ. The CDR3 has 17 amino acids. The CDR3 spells CASSQDWASGYTDTQYF. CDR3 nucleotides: TGTGCCAGCAGCCAAGATTGGGCTAGCGGGTACACAGATACGCAGTATTTT.

CDR3 loop: CASSESGTGRPTEAFF. The CDR3 coding sequence is TGTGCCAGCAGCGAATCCGGGACAGGGAGACCCACTGAAGCTTTCTTT. The rearrangement joins TRBV9 to TRBJ1-1; 9 bases agree with TRBD1. The CDR3 length is 16 residues. Germline V lookup: CDR1 SGDLS, CDR2 YYNGEE. V was pared by 3 bases and J by 4 bases, with 10 bases of the junction left unmatched.

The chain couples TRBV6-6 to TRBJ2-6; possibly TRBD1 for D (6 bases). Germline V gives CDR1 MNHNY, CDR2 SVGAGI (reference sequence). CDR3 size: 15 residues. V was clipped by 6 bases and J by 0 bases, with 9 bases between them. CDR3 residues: CASRQGSSGANVLTF. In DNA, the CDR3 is TGTGCCAGCAGACAGGGTAGCTCTGGGGCCAACGTCCTGACTTTC.

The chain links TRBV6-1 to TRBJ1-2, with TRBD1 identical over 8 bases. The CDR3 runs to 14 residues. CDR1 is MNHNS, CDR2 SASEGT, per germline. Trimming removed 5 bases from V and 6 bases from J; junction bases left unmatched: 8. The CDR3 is CASSPPTGVHGYTF. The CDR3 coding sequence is TGTGCCAGCAGTCCCCCGACAGGGGTACATGGCTACACCTTC.

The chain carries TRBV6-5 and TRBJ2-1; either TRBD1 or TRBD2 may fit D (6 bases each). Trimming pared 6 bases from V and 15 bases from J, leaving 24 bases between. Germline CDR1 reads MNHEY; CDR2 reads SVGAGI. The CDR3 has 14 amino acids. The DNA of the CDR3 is TGTGCCAGCAGAAGGGGGGCCGCCGCATATCGCTGGTTCTTC. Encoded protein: CASRRGAAAYRWFF.